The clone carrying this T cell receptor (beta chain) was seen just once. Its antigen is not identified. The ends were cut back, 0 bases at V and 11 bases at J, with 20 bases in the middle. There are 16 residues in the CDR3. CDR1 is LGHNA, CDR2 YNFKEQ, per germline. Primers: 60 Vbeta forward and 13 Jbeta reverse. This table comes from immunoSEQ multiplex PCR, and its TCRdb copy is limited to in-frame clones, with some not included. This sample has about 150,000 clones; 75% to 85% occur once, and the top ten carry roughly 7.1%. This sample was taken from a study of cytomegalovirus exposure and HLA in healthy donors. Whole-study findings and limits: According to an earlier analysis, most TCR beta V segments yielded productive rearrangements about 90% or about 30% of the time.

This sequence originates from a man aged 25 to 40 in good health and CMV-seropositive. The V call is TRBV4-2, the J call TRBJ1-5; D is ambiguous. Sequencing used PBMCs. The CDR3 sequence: CASSQDPAAQVRAQHF. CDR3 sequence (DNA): TGTGCCAGCAGCCAAGATCCGGCAGCCCAAGTTCGGGCCCAGCATTTT.